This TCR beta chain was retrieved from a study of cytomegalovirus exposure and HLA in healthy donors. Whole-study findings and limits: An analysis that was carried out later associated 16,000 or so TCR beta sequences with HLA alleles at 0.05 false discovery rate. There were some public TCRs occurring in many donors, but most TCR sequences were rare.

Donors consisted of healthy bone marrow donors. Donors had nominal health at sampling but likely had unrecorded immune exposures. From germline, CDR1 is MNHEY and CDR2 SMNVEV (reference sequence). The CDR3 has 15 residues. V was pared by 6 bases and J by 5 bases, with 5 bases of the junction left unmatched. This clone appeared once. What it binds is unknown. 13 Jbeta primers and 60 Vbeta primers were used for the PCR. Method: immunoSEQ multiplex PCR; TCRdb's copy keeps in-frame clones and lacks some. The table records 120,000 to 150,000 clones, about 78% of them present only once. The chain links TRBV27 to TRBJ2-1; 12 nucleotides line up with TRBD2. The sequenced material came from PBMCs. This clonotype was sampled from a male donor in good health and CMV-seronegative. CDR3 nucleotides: TGTGCCAGCAGCCTACTAGCGGGGGGCAACAATGAGCAGTTCTTC. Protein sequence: CASSLLAGGNNEQFF.